The sequence of this T cell receptor beta chain was determined in a study of metastatic and nonmetastatic thyroid tumors (dated by TCRdb to about 2020). Describing the broader study: Repertoires were compared across peripheral blood and tumor or nodule tissue samples from malignant and benign thyroid patients.

No patient had received any treatment before thyroid surgery. The study retrospectively analysed patient clinical samples collected from about 2012 to 2019 using T-cell receptor beta sequencing. In the germline V gene (reference sequence), CDR1 corresponds to DFQATT and CDR2 to SNEGSKA. The V and J ends are trimmed by 1 base and 2 bases, leaving 12 bases between them. From cysteine to phenylalanine, the CDR3 is 15 amino acids long. Only the CDR3 part of the read is kept: 45 bases, read in frame from the first base. General findings and caveats noted by the study authors: In both blood and tumor samples, TCR beta diversity was reported to be significantly higher in malignant tumors than in benign nodules.

Libraries were made using PCR. Instrument on record: Illumina HiSeq 4000. High-throughput sequencing was used to profile the CDR3 region of the TCR beta-chain in every patient. On the study's bioinformatics: A classifier to discriminate distant-metastatic papillary thyroid cancer patients was built from CDR3 differences across clinicopathological groups. The Shannon index was used to measure repertoire diversity, and the Morisita-Horn index was used to measure how similar tumor and blood repertoires were. TCRdb trimmed the raw reads at Q25, called clones with MiXCR and kept productive beta chains. Clone size and V and J calls follow TCRdb, not the original study. The sample data list 19,000 or so clones, and about 33% of these were observed just once. 20% to 25% of the sample rests with the top ten. A word on this clone: No antigen is known for it. No base-level quality is on record; no much larger clone is a single base apart.

The V and J genes are TRBV20-1 and TRBJ1-5; the D segment cannot be called with confidence. The sample comprised adjacent normal tissue. This TCR came from a female donor with papillary thyroid cancer or a benign thyroid nodule (not recorded which). Some clones in this sample may be carry-over from other donors' samples. The CDR3 is CSARVLGEGNQPQHF. At the DNA level, the sequence is TGCAGTGCTAGAGTATTGGGTGAGGGCAATCAGCCCCAGCATTTT.